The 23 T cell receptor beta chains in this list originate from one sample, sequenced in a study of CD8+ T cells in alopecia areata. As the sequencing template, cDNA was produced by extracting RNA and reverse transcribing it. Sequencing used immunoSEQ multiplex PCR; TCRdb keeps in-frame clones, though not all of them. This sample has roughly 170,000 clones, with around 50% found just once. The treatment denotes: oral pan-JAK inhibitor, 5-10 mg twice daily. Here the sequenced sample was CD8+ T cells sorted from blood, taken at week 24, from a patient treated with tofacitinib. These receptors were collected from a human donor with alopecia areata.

The CDR3 here is CAWSDGGANEKLFF. The CDR3 DNA follows: TGTGCCTGGAGTGACGGGGGAGCCAATGAAAAACTGTTTTTT. V usage is TRBV30 and J usage is TRBJ1-4, with a tentative D call TRBD1 (5 bases). The CDR3 consists of 14 residues. V lost 1 base, J lost 5 bases, and 11 bases lay in between. The germline CDR1 and CDR2 sequences are GTSNPN and SVGIG (reference sequence).

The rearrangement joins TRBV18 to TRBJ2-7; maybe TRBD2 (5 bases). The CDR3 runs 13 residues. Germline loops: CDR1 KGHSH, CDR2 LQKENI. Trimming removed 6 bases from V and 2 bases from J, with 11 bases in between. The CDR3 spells CASSDFGTYEQYF. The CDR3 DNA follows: TGTGCCAGCTCGGACTTCGGGACCTACGAGCAGTACTTC.

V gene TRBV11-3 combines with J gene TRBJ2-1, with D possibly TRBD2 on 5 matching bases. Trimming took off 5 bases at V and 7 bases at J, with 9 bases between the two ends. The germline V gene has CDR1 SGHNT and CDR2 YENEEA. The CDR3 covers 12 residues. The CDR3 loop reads CASSPWENEQFF. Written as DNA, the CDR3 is TGTGCCAGCAGCCCCTGGGAGAATGAGCAGTTCTTC.

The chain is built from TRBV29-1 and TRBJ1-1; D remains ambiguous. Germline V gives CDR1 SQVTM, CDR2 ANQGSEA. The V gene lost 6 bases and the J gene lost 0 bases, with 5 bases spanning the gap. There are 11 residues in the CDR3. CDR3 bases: TGCAGCGTCCCGATGAACACTGAAGCTTTCTTT. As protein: CSVPMNTEAFF.

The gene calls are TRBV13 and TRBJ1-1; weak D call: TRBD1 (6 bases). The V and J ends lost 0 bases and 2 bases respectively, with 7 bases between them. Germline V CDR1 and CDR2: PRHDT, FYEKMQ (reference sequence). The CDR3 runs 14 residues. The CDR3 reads CASSLGQGNTEAFF. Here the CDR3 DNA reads TGTGCCAGCAGCTTAGGACAGGGAAACACTGAAGCTTTCTTT. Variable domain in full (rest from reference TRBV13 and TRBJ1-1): AAGVIQSPRHLIKEKRETATLKCYPIPRHDTVYWYQQGPGQDPQFLISFYEKMQSDKGSIPDRFSAQQFSDYHSELNMSSLELGDSALYFCASSLGQGNTEAFFGQGTRLTVV.

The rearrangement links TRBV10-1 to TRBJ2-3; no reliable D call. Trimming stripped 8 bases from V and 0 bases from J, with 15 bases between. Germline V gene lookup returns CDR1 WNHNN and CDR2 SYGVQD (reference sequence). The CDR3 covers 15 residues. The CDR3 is CASFQVRPSTDTQYF. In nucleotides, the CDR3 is TGCGCCAGCTTCCAAGTGCGACCTAGCACAGATACGCAGTATTTT.

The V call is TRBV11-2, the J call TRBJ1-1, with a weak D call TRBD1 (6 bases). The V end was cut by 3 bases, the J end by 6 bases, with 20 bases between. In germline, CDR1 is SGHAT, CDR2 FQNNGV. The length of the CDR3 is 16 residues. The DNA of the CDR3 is TGTGCCAGCAGCTTGGACCGGGGGGCGGGAGTAGCTGAAGCTTTCTTT. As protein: CASSLDRGAGVAEAFF.

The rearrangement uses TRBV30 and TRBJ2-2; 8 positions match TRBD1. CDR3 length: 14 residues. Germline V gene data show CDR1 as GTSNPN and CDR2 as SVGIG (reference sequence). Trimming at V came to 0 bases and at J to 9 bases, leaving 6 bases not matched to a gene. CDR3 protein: CAWSVLPGGRELFF. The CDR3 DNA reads TGTGCCTGGAGTGTACTGCCAGGGGGCCGGGAGCTGTTTTTT.

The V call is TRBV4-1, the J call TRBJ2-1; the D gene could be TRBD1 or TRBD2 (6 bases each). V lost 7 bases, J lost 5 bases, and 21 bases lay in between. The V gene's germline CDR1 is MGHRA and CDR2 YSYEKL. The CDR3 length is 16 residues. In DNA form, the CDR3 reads TGCGCCAGCACCCCACCGGGGGCCCGAATCCACAATGAGCAGTTCTTC. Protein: CASTPPGARIHNEQFF.

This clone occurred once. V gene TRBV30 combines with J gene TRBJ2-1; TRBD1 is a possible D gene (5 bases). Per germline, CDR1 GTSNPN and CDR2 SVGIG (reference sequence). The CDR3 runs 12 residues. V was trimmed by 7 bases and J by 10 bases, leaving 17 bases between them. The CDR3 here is CASLYRSWEQFF. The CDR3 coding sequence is TGTGCCTCGCTCTACAGGAGTTGGGAGCAGTTCTTC.

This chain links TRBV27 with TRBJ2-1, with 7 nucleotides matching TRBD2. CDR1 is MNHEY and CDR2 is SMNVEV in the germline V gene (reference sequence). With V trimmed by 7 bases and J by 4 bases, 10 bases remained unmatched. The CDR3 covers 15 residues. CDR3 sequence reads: CASTPSGGNYNEQFF. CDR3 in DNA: TGTGCCAGCACCCCATCCGGGGGGAATTACAATGAGCAGTTCTTC.

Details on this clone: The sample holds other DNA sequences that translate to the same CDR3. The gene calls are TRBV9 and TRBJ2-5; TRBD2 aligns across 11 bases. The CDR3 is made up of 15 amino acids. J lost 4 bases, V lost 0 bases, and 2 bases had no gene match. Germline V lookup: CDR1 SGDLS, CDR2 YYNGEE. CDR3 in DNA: TGTGCCAGCAGCGTAGCAACTAGCGGGGGAGAGACCCAGTACTTC. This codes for CASSVATSGGETQYF.

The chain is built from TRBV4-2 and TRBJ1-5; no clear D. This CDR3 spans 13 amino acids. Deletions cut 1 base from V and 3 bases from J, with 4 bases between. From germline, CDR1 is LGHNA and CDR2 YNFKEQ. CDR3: CASSQALNQPQHF. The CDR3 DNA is TGTGCCAGCAGCCAAGCCCTCAATCAGCCCCAGCATTTT.

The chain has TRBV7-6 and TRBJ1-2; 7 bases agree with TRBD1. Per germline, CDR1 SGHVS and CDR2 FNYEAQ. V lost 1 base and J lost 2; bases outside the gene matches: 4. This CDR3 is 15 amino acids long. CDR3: CASSLGDSGNYGYTF. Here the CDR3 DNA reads TGTGCCAGCAGCTTAGGGGACAGCGGGAACTATGGCTACACCTTC. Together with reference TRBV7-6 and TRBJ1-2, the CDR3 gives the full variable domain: GAGVSQSPRYKVTKRGQDVALRCDPISGHVSLYWYRQALGQGPEFLTYFNYEAQQDKSGLPNDRFSAERPEGSISTLTIQRTEQRDSAMYRCASSLGDSGNYGYTFGSGTRLTVV.

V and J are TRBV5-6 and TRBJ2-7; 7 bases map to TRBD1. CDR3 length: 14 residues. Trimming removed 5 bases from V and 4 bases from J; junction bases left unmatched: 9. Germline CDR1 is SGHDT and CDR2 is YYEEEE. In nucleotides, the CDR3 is TGTGCCAGCAGGATCCGGGACAGCTTATACGAGCAGTACTTC. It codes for CASRIRDSLYEQYF.

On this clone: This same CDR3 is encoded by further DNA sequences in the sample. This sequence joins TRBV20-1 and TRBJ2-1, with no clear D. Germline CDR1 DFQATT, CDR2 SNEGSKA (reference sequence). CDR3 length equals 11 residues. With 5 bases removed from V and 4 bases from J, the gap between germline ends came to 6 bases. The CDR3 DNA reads TGCAGTGCTCCTCTATACAATGAGCAGTTCTTC. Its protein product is CSAPLYNEQFF.

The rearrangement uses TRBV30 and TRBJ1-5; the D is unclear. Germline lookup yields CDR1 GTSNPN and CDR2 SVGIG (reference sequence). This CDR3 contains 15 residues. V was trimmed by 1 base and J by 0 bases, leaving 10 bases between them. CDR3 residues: CAWSAGIHSNQPQHF. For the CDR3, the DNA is TGTGCCTGGAGTGCGGGAATCCATAGCAATCAGCCCCAGCATTTT.

For the CDR3, the DNA is TGTGCCAGCAGTATGCGGGACAGGTTGGGGGAGACCCAGTACTTC. Translated, it gives CASSMRDRLGETQYF. V usage is TRBV27 and J usage is TRBJ2-5; 8 nucleotides line up with TRBD1. The CDR3 spans 15 residues. J lost 5 bases, V lost 5 bases, and 10 bases had no gene match. The germline CDR1 and CDR2 sequences are MNHEY and SMNVEV (reference sequence).

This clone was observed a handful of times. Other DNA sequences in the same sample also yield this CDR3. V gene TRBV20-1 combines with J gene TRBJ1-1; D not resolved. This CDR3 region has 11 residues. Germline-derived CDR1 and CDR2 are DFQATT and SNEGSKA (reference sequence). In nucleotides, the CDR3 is TGCAGCGCTTCTCTGAACACTGAAGCTTTCTTT. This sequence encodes CSASLNTEAFF.

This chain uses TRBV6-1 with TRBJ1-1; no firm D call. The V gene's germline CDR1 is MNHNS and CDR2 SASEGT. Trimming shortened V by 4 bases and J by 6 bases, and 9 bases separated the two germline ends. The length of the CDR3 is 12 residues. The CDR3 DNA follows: TGTGCCAGCAGTGGCGGCGCTTCTGAAGCTTTCTTT. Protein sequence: CASSGGASEAFF.

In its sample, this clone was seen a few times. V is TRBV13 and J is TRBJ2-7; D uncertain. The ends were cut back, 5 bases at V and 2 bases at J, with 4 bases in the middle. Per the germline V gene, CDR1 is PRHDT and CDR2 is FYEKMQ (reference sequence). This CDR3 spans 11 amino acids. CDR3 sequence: CASSKAYEQYF. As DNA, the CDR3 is TGTGCCAGCAGCAAAGCCTACGAGCAGTACTTC.

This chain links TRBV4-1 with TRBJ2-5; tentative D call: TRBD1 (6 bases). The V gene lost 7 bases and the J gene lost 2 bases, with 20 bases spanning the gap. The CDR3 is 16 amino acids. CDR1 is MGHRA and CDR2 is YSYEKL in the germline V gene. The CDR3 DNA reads TGCGCCAGCACTGAACAAAACAGGGTGGGGCAAGAGACCCAGTACTTC. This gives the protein CASTEQNRVGQETQYF.

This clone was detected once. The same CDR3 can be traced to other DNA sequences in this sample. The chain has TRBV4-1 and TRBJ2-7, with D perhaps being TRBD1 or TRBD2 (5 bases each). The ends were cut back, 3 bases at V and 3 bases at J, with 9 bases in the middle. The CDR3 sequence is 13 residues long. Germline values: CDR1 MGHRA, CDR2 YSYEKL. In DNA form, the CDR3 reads TGCGCCAGCAGCCACCCAGGGAGCTACGAGCAGTACTTC. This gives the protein CASSHPGSYEQYF.